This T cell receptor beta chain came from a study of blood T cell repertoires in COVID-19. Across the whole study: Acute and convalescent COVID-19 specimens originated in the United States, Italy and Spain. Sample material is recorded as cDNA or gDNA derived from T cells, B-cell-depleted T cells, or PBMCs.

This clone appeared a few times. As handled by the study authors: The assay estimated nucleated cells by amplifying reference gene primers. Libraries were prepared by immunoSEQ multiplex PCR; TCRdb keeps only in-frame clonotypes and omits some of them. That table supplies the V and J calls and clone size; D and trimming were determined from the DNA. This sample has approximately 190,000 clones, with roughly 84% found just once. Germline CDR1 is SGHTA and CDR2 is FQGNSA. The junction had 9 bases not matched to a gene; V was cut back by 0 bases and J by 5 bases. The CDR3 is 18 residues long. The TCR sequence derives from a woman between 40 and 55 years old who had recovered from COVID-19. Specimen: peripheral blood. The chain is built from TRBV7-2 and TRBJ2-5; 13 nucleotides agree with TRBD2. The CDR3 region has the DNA TGTGCCAGCAGCTTAGCCGTGGGACTAGCGGGAAGGACTGAGACCCAGTACTTC. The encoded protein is CASSLAVGLAGRTETQYF.